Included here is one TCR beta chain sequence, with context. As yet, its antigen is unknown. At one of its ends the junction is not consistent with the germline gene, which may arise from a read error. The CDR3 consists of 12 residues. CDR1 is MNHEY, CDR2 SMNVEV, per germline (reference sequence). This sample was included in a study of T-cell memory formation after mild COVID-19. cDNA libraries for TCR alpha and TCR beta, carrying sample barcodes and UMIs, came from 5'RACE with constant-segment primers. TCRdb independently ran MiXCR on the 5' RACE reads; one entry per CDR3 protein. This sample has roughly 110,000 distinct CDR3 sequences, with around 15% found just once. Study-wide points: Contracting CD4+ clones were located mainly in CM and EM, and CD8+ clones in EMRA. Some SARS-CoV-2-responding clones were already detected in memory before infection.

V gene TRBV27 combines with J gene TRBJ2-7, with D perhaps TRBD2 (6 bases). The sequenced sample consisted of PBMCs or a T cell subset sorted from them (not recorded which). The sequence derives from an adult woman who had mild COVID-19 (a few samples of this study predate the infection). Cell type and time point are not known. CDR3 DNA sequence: TGTGCCAGCAGTTTATTGGGGGGACTCTTAAACTTC. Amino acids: CASSLLGGLLNF.